A selection of T cell receptor beta chains follows, all from one sample in a study of spatial heterogeneity in lung cancer. Using its own MiXCR run on the 5' RACE reads, TCRdb lists one record per CDR3 protein. Of around 4,000 distinct CDR3 sequences listed, over 20% are singletons. This material consisted of normal lung tissue next to the tumor, taken at surgery. The source is a female donor with early-stage non-small cell lung cancer. The CDR3 runs from the conserved cysteine through the conserved F or W. D genes are given only for firm matches. A clone size is listed for some rows: how often the clone was seen (once, few, many), or a class if it is expanded.

cdr3_nt,cdr3_aa,j_call,clone_size,d_call,v_call
TGTGCCAGCAGCCAAGCAAAGAGCACAGATACGCAGTATTTT,CASSQAKSTDTQYF,TRBJ2-3,medium-sized,.,TRBV4-2
TGTGCCAGCAAAATTGACAGGGCGGGTGGCTACACCTTC,CASKIDRAGGYTF,TRBJ1-2,medium-sized,TRBD1,TRBV7-9
TGTGCCAGCAGCCAAACTCGGGGTGAAGAGCAGTACTTC,CASSQTRGEEQYF,TRBJ2-7,.,.,TRBV13
TGTGCCAGCTCCCGCTTTGGAGTTTGGGACAGATCATCCTACGAGCAGTACTTC,CASSRFGVWDRSSYEQYF,TRBJ2-7,once,TRBD1,TRBV18
TGCAGTGCTAGAGATGGGGCAGGGGTGCACGAGCAGTACTTC,CSARDGAGVHEQYF,TRBJ2-7,medium-sized,.,TRBV20-1
TGTGCCAGCAGCCCCCGGACAGCCCACGAGCAGTACTTC,CASSPRTAHEQYF,TRBJ2-7,many,.,TRBV7-9
TGCAGTGCCCTAAGACAGGGTAGGGTCGAGCAGTACTTC,CSALRQGRVEQYF,TRBJ2-7,medium-sized,TRBD1,TRBV20-1
TGCGCCAGCAGTCGAAGGGGGGACTTAGGAGAAGAGACCCAGTACTTC,CASSRRGDLGEETQYF,TRBJ2-5,medium-sized,.,TRBV23-1
TGTGCCAGCAGGGCAGGGTATCAGCCCCAGCATTTT,CASRAGYQPQHF,TRBJ1-5,many,.,TRBV28
TGCGCCAGTCTTAACACTGAAGCTTTCTTT,CASLNTEAFF,TRBJ1-1,medium-sized,.,TRBV5-1
TGTGCCAGCAGCCTTACAGATACGCAGTATTTT,CASSLTDTQYF,TRBJ2-3,once,.,TRBV14
TGTGCCATCAGTGGCCCAGGACAGGGAAACGGGGAGCTGTTTTTT,CAISGPGQGNGELFF,TRBJ2-2,medium-sized,TRBD1,TRBV10-3
TGTGCCAGCAGCGCCCCTGGACTAGCGGGAGGGGTTGAGCAGTTCTTC,CASSAPGLAGGVEQFF,TRBJ2-1,large,TRBD2,TRBV28
TGTGCCAGCACTGCCGGGACGGATTATGGCTACACCTTC,CASTAGTDYGYTF,TRBJ1-2,many,.,TRBV28
TGCGCCAGCAGCCAAGTGGCTAGCGGGGCGGTAGATACGCAGTATTTT,CASSQVASGAVDTQYF,TRBJ2-3,.,TRBD2,TRBV4-3
TGTGCCAGCAGCTTAGTGCGGGGGGGCCGAAATGAGCAGTTCTTC,CASSLVRGGRNEQFF,TRBJ2-1,.,TRBD2,TRBV7-9
TGTGCCAGCAGCCATGCCTCTGGGGCCAACGTCCTGACTTTC,CASSHASGANVLTF,TRBJ2-6,few,.,TRBV27
TGTGCCAGCAGAGTGAACCGGGACAGGGGTGAGCGACGGGGGGTGCGGGCCTCCTACGAGCAGTACTTC,CASRVNRDRGERRGVRASYEQYF,TRBJ2-7,many,TRBD1,TRBV25-1
TGTGCCAGCAGCTGGGCGCCGGGCGCAACTAATGAAAAACTGTTTTTT,CASSWAPGATNEKLFF,TRBJ1-4,.,.,TRBV5-6
TGTGCTAGTGGTTTGCTCGACGGGCGGGGAAAAGCAATCTACGAGCAGTACTTC,CASGLLDGRGKAIYEQYF,TRBJ2-7,medium-sized,.,TRBV12-5
TGTGCCAGCAGTTACTTAGGGGGGGCGGGCGAGCAGTACTTC,CASSYLGGAGEQYF,TRBJ2-7,few,.,TRBV6-5
TGTGCCAGCAGCTTCCAAGGGGAGGCCGCCGTGCGATCCTACGAGCAGTACTTC,CASSFQGEAAVRSYEQYF,TRBJ2-7,medium-sized,.,TRBV21-1
TGTGCCAGCAGTTTATCAGGGGCAAACTATGGCTACACCTTC,CASSLSGANYGYTF,TRBJ1-2,.,.,TRBV12-3/TRBV12-4
TGTGCCAGCTCACAGCTCCCGATAAGGCAACTAGCTCCCTACAATGAGCAGTTCTTC,CASSQLPIRQLAPYNEQFF,TRBJ2-1,.,.,TRBV18
TGCAGTGCCCGGGACAGGAGAATTCTGGACTATGGCTACACCTTC,CSARDRRILDYGYTF,TRBJ1-2,.,TRBD1,TRBV20-1
TGTGCCAGCAGCTGGACAGGGGATAATTCACCCCTCCACTTT,CASSWTGDNSPLHF,TRBJ1-6,medium-sized,TRBD1,TRBV7-2
TGTGCCAGCACCCCCGCGGGAGGGCTAGACAATGAGCAGTTCTTC,CASTPAGGLDNEQFF,TRBJ2-1,medium-sized,TRBD2,TRBV28
TGTGCCAGCAGGGAGCGGGAGATGGGAGCCTACGAGCAGTACTTC,CASREREMGAYEQYF,TRBJ2-7,large,TRBD2,TRBV6-6
TGTGCCAGCAGCTCACAGGGGAACTTAGCCAAAAACATTCAGTACTTC,CASSSQGNLAKNIQYF,TRBJ2-4,.,TRBD1,TRBV11-2
TGTGCCAGCAGTCGGAGACAGGAGGGTGAAGCTTTCTTT,CASSRRQEGEAFF,TRBJ1-1,medium-sized,.,TRBV12-3/TRBV12-4
TGTGCCTGGACCTTAGGGGGGGCGTCCTACGAGCAGTACTTC,CAWTLGGASYEQYF,TRBJ2-7,few,.,TRBV30
TGTGCCACCAGCGCCCTAGCGGGGGCGACCGGGGAGCTGTTTTTT,CATSALAGATGELFF,TRBJ2-2,many,TRBD2,TRBV15
TGTGCCAGCAGCTCGGACCCCCTTTTC,CASSSDPLF,TRBJ1-2,medium-sized,.,TRBV7-2
TGCAGCGTAGATTCCGGGAACTCCTACGAGCAGTACTTC,CSVDSGNSYEQYF,TRBJ2-7,many,.,TRBV29-1
TGTGCCAGCAGCTTAGCGCGTGGACTAGGGACGGGGATCACCGGGGAGCTGTTTTTT,CASSLARGLGTGITGELFF,TRBJ2-2,many,TRBD2,TRBV7-2
TGTGCCAGCAGACTAGCGGGATTCACAGATACGCAGTATTTT,CASRLAGFTDTQYF,TRBJ2-3,.,TRBD2,TRBV6-5
TGTGCCAGCAGCTTAGGCCTCGTTGGTGAGCAGTTCTTC,CASSLGLVGEQFF,TRBJ2-1,medium-sized,.,TRBV13